These 27 T cell receptor beta chains were sequenced from one sample in a study of human T cells and chemical hapten exposure. Time point in this sample: patch test 1, 2 weeks after DPC sensitization. The treatment: therapeutic diphenylcyclopropenone sensitization with weekly scalp DPC. TCRdb reanalysed the RACE reads using MiXCR and keeps one entry per CDR3 protein. The sample includes more than 95,000 distinct CDR3 sequences, 12% of them seen just once. This material consisted of whole blood, taken in connection with sensitization to the hapten diphenylcyclopropenone (DPC). The receptors come from a woman aged 50 to 60 with alopecia areata. Some clones in this sample may be carry-over from other donors' samples.

This clonotype occurred a few times. The rearrangement uses TRBV29-1 and TRBJ1-4; D might be TRBD1 (5 bases). Germline assignment: CDR1 SQVTM and CDR2 ANQGSEA. V gave up 4 bases and J gave up 13 bases, with 13 bases separating them. This CDR3 is built from 11 residues. CDR3 coding DNA: TGCAGCGTTGGTGACCAGGGAGCACTGTTTTTT. Its translation: CSVGDQGALFF.

The table lists this clonotype with many counts. This sequence joins TRBV18 and TRBJ2-3; D gene uncertain. V lost 2 bases to trimming and J lost 1 base, with 7 bases between them. In germline, CDR1 is KGHSH, CDR2 LQKENI. The CDR3 has 14 residues. CDR3 sequence reads: CASSPNSGTDTQYF. CDR3 nucleotide sequence: TGTGCCAGCTCACCAAATTCGGGCACAGATACGCAGTATTTT.

This clonotype was seen more than once but under ten times. The chain uses TRBV28 and TRBJ2-7; 9 bases are shared with TRBD2. The CDR3 consists of 16 residues. The junction had 15 bases not matched to a gene; V was cut back by 5 bases and J by 7 bases. Looked up from germline, CDR1 is MDHEN and CDR2 is SYDVKM. CDR3 amino acids: CASSAPTSGPFGEQYF. Written as DNA, the CDR3 is TGTGCCAGCAGTGCCCCAACTAGCGGGCCCTTCGGGGAGCAGTACTTC.

Ten or more counts support this clonotype. The V and J genes are TRBV11-2 and TRBJ2-1, with 9 positions matching TRBD1. The CDR3 covers 13 residues. The V gene end was trimmed by 3 bases and the J gene end by 8 bases; junction bases not matched to a gene: 2. Germline CDR1 is SGHAT and CDR2 is FQNNGV. CDR3 sequence: CASSFTGGDEQFF. The CDR3 bases are TGTGCCAGCAGCTTCACAGGGGGCGATGAGCAGTTCTTC.

The chain employs TRBV20-1 and TRBJ1-2; maybe TRBD1 (6 bases). Germline V CDR1 and CDR2: DFQATT, SNEGSKA (reference sequence). The CDR3 covers 12 residues. Deletions cut 3 bases from V and 4 bases from J, with 9 bases between. The CDR3 sequence: CSASQGSYGYTF. The CDR3 bases are TGCAGTGCTAGTCAGGGGAGCTATGGCTACACCTTC.

This clonotype has a count of ten or more. This chain joins TRBV4-3 and TRBJ1-1; no definite D call. The ends were cut back, 4 bases at V and 1 base at J, with 13 bases in the middle. CDR3 length: 15 amino acids. Germline loops: CDR1 LGHNA, CDR2 YSLEER. DNA of the CDR3: TGCGCCAGCAGCCGAGTTGTACGGGGGAACACTGAAGCTTTCTTT. Translated: CASSRVVRGNTEAFF.

The sample holds a few counts of this clonotype. The chain recombines TRBV6-5 with TRBJ2-1; no reliable D call. The CDR3 runs to 14 residues. Germline-derived CDR1 and CDR2 are MNHEY and SVGAGI. The V and J ends lost 5 bases and 7 bases respectively, with 15 bases between them. The CDR3 nucleotides are TGTGCCAGCAGTCCCTTAGATAGTAAGAATGAGCAGTTCTTC. Amino acid sequence: CASSPLDSKNEQFF.

The rearrangement links TRBV5-8 to TRBJ1-5, with D possibly matching TRBD1 (5 bases). The CDR3 totals 16 residues. The germline CDR1 and CDR2 sequences are SGHTS and YDEGEE. Trimming left V 5 bases short and J 6 bases short, with 21 bases between. The chain's CDR3 is CASSLGRLIGGQPQHF. The CDR3 bases are TGTGCCAGCAGTTTAGGACGCCTAATCGGGGGTCAGCCCCAGCATTTT.

The sample holds a few counts of this clonotype. Germline is not matched at one junction end, which may reflect a read error. This rearrangement joins TRBV7-7 to TRBJ1-1; tentatively, D is TRBD1 (5 bases). CDR3 length: 13 residues. Germline V gene sequence: CDR1 SSHAT, CDR2 FNYEAQ (reference sequence). Here the CDR3 reads CASSLARGTEAFF. The CDR3 coding sequence is TGTGCTAGCAGCTTAGCGAGGGGAACTGAAGCTTTCTTT. Supplemented by reference TRBV7-7 and TRBJ1-1, the full variable domain reads GAGVSQSPRYKVTKRGQDVTLRCDPISSHATLYWYQQALGQGPEFLTYFNYEAQPDKSGLPSDRFSAERPEGSISTLTIQRTEQRDSAMYRCASSLARGTEAFFGQGTRLTVV.

This clonotype was found a few times. The V and J genes are TRBV20-1 and TRBJ2-1, with TRBD1 matching over 8 bases. This CDR3 is 17 amino acids long. CDR1 and CDR2 from the germline V gene are DFQATT and SNEGSKA (reference sequence). V shed 0 bases, J shed 3 bases, and the junction held 10 bases outside the gene matches. CDR3 in amino acids: CSARDRTGTKSYNEQFF. The CDR3 nucleotides read TGCAGTGCTAGAGACCGGACAGGGACGAAGAGCTACAATGAGCAGTTCTTC.

This clonotype was picked up one time. The gene calls are TRBV6-6 and TRBJ1-2; 7 bases line up with TRBD1. The CDR3 sequence is 15 residues long. V lost 5 bases to trimming and J lost 0 bases; unmatched junction nucleotides: 6. The germline V gene has CDR1 MNHNY and CDR2 SVGAGI (reference sequence). Here the CDR3 reads CASSARDSANYGYTF. DNA of the CDR3: TGTGCCAGCAGTGCTCGGGACAGTGCTAACTATGGCTACACCTTC.

This clonotype was seen repeatedly, ten times or more. The rearrangement links TRBV20-1 to TRBJ2-5, with 13 bases fitting TRBD2. Looked up from germline, CDR1 is DFQATT and CDR2 is SNEGSKA (reference sequence). V dropped 5 bases and J dropped 2; count of bases not matched to a gene: 8. CDR3 size: 16 residues. The CDR3 coding sequence is TGCAGTGCTGAGGAGACTAGCGGGGGGATTCAAGAGACCCAGTACTTC. Its protein product is CSAEETSGGIQETQYF.

This clonotype was detected a few times. The rearrangement uses TRBV11-2 and TRBJ2-5; no firm D call. CDR3 length: 13 amino acids. V was shortened by 0 bases and J by 5 bases, with 7 bases between the two germline ends. Germline CDR1 reads SGHAT; CDR2 reads FQNNGV. CDR3 coding DNA: TGTGCCAGCAGCTTAGACACCTTCGAGACCCAGTACTTC. Encoded protein: CASSLDTFETQYF.

The sample holds many counts of this clonotype. This chain joins TRBV29-1 and TRBJ1-5, with unresolved D. The CDR3 runs 12 residues. Trimming pared 4 bases from V and 4 bases from J, leaving 8 bases between. Germline V CDR1 and CDR2: SQVTM, ANQGSEA. CDR3: CSVGAENQPQHF. CDR3 DNA: TGCAGCGTTGGGGCCGAGAATCAGCCCCAGCATTTT.

This clonotype was seen only a few times. The rearrangement links TRBV20-1 to TRBJ2-3, with 8 bases identical to TRBD2. CDR1 is DFQATT, CDR2 SNEGSKA, per germline (reference sequence). After removal of 0 bases from V and 4 bases from J, the junction contained 6 bases not matched to a gene. The CDR3 sequence is 15 residues long. In DNA, the CDR3 is TGCAGTGCTAGAGATCCTTGGCGGGGGGCAGATACGCAGTATTTT. Its translation is CSARDPWRGADTQYF.

There are a few counts of this clonotype. The chain uses TRBV7-8 and TRBJ2-3; unclear D gene. Germline assignment: CDR1 SGHVS and CDR2 FQNEAQ. V was shortened by 5 bases and J by 1 base, with 4 bases between the two germline ends. This CDR3 is 12 amino acids long. The CDR3 DNA sequence: TGTGCCAGCAGCAAGGGCACAGATACGCAGTATTTT. It yields the protein CASSKGTDTQYF.

This clonotype was seen many times. This chain connects TRBV18 to TRBJ2-1, with D maybe TRBD1 (5 bases). With 3 bases removed from V and 4 bases from J, the gap between germline ends came to 13 bases. The CDR3 has 15 amino acids. Germline CDR1 is KGHSH and CDR2 is LQKENI. CDR3 loop: CASSPFPDRYNEQFF. In DNA form, the CDR3 reads TGTGCCAGCTCACCCTTTCCCGACAGATACAATGAGCAGTTCTTC. Drawing the rest from reference TRBV18 and TRBJ2-1, the complete variable domain is NAGVMQNPRHLVRRRGQEARLRCSPMKGHSHVYWYRQLPEEGLKFMVYLQKENIIDESGMPKERFSAEFPKEGPSILRIQQVVRGDSAAYFCASSPFPDRYNEQFFGPGTRLTVL.

This clonotype has ten or more counts. The chain uses TRBV6-5 and TRBJ1-2; TRBD1 matches at 7 bases. The germline V gene encodes CDR1 MNHEY and CDR2 SVGAGI. The V segment lost 6 bases and the J segment 3 bases; nucleotides outside the gene matches: 4. This CDR3 is built from 13 residues. CDR3 sequence reads: CASRIDRDYGYTF. The CDR3 DNA is TGTGCCAGCAGGATCGACAGGGACTATGGCTACACCTTC.

The rearrangement uses TRBV6-6 and TRBJ2-7; TRBD2 matches at 10 bases. Germline V gene sequence: CDR1 MNHNY, CDR2 SVGAGI (reference sequence). The CDR3 has 14 residues. Trimming cost V 4 bases and J 3 bases; bases outside gene matches: 3. CDR3 protein: CASSSVAGGYEQYF. CDR3 DNA: TGTGCCAGCAGTTCGGTAGCGGGGGGCTACGAGCAGTACTTC.

This clonotype was seen repeatedly, ten times or more. The rearrangement links TRBV28 to TRBJ1-1, with no clear D. Trimming stripped 5 bases from V and 2 bases from J, with 6 bases between. CDR1 and CDR2 from the germline V gene are MDHEN and SYDVKM. The CDR3 spans 12 residues. Written as DNA, the CDR3 is TGTGCCAGCAGTGTCTTTAACACTGAAGCTTTCTTT. Its protein product is CASSVFNTEAFF.

In its sample, this clonotype was seen a few times. The chain uses TRBV9 and TRBJ1-1; D ambiguous. Germline assignment: CDR1 SGDLS and CDR2 YYNGEE. This CDR3 contains 14 residues. V lost 1 base and J 10 bases, leaving 17 bases between the germline ends. CDR3 DNA: TGTGCCAGCAGCGTAACAGAAGGGCGAAGTGGAGCTTTCTTT. As protein: CASSVTEGRSGAFF.

V usage is TRBV20-1 and J usage is TRBJ2-5; D may be TRBD2 (5 bases). The germline V gene has CDR1 DFQATT and CDR2 SNEGSKA (reference sequence). Trimming left V 0 bases short and J 2 bases short, with 13 bases between. The CDR3 totals 15 residues. CDR3 region: CSARDPRGRQETQYF. CDR3 sequence (DNA): TGCAGTGCTAGAGATCCCCGGGGAAGACAAGAGACCCAGTACTTC.

This clonotype was detected a few times. The chain is built from TRBV6-6 and TRBJ2-3; D may match TRBD1 or TRBD2 (5 bases each). The CDR3 has 16 residues. V shed 6 bases and J shed 2 bases, with 18 bases lying between them. Germline lookup yields CDR1 MNHNY and CDR2 SVGAGI (reference sequence). This chain's CDR3 is CASRAPPGANTDTQYF. The CDR3 DNA reads TGTGCCAGCAGAGCCCCCCCCGGGGCTAACACAGATACGCAGTATTTT.

This clonotype was observed at least ten times. The chain combines TRBV4-2 with TRBJ2-2; D unresolved. The CDR3 extends over 17 amino acids. The V end lost 0 bases, the J end lost 0 bases, and 11 bases lay between the germline ends. The germline gives CDR1 LGHNA, CDR2 YNFKEQ. The CDR3 protein is CASSQDQAGSNTGELFF. In nucleotides, the CDR3 is TGTGCCAGCAGCCAAGATCAGGCCGGGTCGAACACCGGGGAGCTGTTTTTT.

The chain is built from TRBV11-2 and TRBJ1-1; D is undetermined. Trimming took off 3 bases at V and 3 bases at J, with 5 bases between the two ends. This CDR3 comprises 12 residues. From germline, CDR1 is SGHAT and CDR2 FQNNGV. CDR3 DNA sequence: TGTGCCAGCAGCTTTCACGACACTGAAGCTTTCTTT. It codes for CASSFHDTEAFF.

This clonotype was counted at least ten times. V usage is TRBV5-5 and J usage is TRBJ1-1; D gene ambiguous. CDR3 length equals 15 residues. Germline-derived CDR1 and CDR2 are SGHKS and YYEKEE (reference sequence). Trimming removed 0 bases at V and 5 bases at J, with 14 bases between. CDR3 nucleotide sequence: TGTGCCAGCAGCTTGGTTATTGTGGCGGGGACTGAAGCTTTCTTT. Translated, it gives CASSLVIVAGTEAFF.

A few counts support this clonotype. V and J are TRBV5-1 and TRBJ2-5, with 8 bases fitting TRBD2. V lost 0 bases, J lost 3 bases, and 7 bases stayed unmatched. This CDR3 comprises 16 residues. Germline V gives CDR1 SGHRS, CDR2 YFSETQ. DNA of the CDR3: TGCGCCAGCAGCTTGGATCCAGCCGGGGGGGAAGAGACCCAGTACTTC. Its protein product is CASSLDPAGGEETQYF.